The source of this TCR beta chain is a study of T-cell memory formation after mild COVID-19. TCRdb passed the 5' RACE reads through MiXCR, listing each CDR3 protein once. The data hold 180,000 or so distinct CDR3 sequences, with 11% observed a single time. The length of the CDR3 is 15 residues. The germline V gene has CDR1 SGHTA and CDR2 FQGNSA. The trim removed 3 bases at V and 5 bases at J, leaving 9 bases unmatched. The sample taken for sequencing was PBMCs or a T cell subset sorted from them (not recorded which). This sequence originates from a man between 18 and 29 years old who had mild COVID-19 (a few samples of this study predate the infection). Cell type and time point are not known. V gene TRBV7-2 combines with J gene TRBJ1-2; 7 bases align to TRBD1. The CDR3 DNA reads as TGTGCCAGCAGCTTCACTTCCGGGACAGAGTATGGCTACACCTTC. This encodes CASSFTSGTEYGYTF.